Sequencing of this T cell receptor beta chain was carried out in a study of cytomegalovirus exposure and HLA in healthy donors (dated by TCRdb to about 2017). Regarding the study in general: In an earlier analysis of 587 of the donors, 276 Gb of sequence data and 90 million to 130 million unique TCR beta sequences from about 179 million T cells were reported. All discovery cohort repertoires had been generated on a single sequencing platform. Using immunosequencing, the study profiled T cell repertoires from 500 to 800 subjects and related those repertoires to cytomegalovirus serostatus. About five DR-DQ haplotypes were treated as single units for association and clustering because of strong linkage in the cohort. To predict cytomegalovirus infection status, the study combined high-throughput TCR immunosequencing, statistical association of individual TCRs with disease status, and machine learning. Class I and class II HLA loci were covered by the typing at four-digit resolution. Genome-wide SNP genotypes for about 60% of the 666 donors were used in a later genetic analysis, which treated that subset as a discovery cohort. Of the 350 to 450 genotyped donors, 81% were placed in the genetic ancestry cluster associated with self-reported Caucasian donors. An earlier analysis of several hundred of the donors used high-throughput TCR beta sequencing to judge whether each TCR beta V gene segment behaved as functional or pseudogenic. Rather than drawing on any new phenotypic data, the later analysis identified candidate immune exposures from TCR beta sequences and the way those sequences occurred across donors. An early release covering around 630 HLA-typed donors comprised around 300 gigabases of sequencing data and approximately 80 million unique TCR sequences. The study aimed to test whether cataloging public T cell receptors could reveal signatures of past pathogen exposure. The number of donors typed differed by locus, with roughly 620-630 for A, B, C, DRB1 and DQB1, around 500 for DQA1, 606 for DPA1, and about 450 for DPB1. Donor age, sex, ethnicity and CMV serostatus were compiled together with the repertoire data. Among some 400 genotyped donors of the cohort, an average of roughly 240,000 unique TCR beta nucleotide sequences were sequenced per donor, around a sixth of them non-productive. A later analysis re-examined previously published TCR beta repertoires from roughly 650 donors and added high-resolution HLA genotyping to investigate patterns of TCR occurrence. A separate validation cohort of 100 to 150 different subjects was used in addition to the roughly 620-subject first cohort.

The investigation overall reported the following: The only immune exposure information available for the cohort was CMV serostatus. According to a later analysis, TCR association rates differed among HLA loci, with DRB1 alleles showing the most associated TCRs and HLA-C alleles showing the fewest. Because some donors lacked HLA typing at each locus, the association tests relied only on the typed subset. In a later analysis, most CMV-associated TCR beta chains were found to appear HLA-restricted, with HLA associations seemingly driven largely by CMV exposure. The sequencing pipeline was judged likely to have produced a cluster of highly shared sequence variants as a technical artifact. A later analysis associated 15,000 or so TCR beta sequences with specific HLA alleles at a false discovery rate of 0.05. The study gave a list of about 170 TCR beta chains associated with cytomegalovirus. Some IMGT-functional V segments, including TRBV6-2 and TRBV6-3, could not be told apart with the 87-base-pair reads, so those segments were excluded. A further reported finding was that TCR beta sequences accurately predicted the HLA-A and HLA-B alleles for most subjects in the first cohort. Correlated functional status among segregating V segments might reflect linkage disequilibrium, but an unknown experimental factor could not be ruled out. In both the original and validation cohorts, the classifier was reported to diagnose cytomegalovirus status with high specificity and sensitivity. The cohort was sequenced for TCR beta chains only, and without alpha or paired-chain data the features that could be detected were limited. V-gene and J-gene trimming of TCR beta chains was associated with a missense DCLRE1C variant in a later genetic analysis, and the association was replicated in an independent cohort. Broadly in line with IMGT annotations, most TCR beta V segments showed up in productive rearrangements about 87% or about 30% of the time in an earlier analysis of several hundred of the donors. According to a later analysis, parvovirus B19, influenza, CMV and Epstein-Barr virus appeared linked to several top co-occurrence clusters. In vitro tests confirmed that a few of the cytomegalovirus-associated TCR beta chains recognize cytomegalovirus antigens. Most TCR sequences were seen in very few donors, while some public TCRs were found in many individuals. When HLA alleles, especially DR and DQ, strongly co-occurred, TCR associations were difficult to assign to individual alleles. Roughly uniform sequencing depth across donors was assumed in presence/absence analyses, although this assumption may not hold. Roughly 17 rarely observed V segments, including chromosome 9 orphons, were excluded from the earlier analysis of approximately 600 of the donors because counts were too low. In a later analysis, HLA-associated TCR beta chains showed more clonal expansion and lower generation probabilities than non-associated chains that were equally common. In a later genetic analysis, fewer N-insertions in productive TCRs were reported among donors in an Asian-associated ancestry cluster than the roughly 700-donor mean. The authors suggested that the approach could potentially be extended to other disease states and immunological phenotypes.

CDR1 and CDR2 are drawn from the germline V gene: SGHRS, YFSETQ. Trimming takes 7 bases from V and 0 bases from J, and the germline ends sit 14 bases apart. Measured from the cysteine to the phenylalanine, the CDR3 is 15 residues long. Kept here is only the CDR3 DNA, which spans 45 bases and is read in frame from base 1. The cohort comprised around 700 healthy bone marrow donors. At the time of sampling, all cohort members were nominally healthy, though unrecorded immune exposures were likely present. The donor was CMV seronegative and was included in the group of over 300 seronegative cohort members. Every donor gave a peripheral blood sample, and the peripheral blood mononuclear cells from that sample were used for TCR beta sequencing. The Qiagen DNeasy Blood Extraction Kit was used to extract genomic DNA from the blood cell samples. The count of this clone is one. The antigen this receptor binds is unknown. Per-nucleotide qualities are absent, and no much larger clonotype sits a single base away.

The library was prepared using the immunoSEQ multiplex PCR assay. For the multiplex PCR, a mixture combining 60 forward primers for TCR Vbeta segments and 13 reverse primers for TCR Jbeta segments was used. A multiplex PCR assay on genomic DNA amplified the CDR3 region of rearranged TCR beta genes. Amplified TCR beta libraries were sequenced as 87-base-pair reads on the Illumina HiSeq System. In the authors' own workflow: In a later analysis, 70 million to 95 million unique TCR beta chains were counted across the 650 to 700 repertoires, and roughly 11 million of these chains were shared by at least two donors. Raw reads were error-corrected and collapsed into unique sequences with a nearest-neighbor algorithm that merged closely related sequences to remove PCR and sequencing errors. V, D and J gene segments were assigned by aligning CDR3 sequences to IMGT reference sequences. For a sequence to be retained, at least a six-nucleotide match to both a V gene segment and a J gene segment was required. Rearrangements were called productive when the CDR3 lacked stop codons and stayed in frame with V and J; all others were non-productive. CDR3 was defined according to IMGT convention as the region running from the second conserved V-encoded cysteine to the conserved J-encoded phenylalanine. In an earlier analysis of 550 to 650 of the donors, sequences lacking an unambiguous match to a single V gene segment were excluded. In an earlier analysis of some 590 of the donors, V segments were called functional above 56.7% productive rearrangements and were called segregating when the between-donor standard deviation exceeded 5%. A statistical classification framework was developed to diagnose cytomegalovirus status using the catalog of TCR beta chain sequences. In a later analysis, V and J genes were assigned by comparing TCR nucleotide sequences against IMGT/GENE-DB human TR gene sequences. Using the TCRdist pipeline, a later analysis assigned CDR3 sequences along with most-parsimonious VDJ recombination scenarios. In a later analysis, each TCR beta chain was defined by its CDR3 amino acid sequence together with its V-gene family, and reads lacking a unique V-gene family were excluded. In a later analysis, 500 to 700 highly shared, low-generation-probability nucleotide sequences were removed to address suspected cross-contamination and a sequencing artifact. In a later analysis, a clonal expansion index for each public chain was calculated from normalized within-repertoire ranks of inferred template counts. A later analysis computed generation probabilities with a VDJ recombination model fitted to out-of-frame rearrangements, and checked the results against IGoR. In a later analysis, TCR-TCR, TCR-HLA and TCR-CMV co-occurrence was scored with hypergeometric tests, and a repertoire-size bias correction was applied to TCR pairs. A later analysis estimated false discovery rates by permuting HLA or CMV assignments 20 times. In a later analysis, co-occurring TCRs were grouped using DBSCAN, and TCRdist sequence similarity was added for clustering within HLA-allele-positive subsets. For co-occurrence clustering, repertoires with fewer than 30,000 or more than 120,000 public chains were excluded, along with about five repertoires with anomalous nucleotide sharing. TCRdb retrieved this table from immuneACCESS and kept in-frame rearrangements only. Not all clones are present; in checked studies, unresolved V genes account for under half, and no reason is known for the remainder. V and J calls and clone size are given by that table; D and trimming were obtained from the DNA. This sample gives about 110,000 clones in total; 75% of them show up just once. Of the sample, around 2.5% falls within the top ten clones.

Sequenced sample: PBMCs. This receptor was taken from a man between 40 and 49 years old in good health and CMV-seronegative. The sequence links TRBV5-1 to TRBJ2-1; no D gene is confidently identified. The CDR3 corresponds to CASGLDPSSYNEQFF. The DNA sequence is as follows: TGCGCCAGCGGGTTGGATCCTAGCTCCTACAATGAGCAGTTCTTC.